This T cell receptor (beta chain) was observed in a study of blood T cell repertoires in COVID-19 (dated by TCRdb to the early 2020s). Concerning the study at large: The collaborator samples originated in the United States, Italy and Spain and spanned the acute and convalescent phases of COVID-19. Deeply sampled blood TCRbeta repertoires from subjects exposed to, actively infected with, or recovered from COVID-19 were included in the dataset. The material from the prospective study consisted of cDNA or gDNA derived from T cells, B-cell-depleted T cells, or PBMCs. Samples were obtained from the ongoing ImmuneRACE study (first 160 participants) and from roughly 1,300 subjects provided by 6 global collaborators. Nearly every sample came with metadata listing a de-identified subject ID, COVID-19 status, age in years and sex. The repertoires were released in a freely available public database intended as a resource for research on the immune response to SARS-CoV-2. Where available, HLA class I and class II types were obtained from metadata supplied by the sample provider rather than from assay-based typing.

Each collaborating institution followed its own protocols to collect whole blood in K2EDTA tubes. For TCRbeta analysis, collaborators shipped samples as frozen whole blood, isolated PBMCs, or DNA extracted from either of those sample types. Here V drops 6 bases and J drops 5 bases, and the junction holds 7 bases not matched to any gene. The CDR3, from cysteine to phenylalanine, totals 14 residues. Only the CDR3 region is kept as DNA, spanning 42 bases read in frame from base 1. Sequences SGHNT (CDR1) and YYREEE (CDR2) are obtained from the germline V gene (reference sequence). Comments on this clone: It has no known antigen specificity. Base qualities are not provided; no much larger clone lies one nucleotide away.

TCRbeta CDR3 regions were amplified from genomic DNA using the immunoSEQ Assay, a bias-controlled multiplex PCR. The paper's data handling went like this. Nucleated cell counts per sample were estimated from amplification of reference gene primers within the assay. To quantify the absolute abundance of each unique TCRbeta CDR3 rearrangement, sequence reads were collapsed and filtered. Productive Simpson clonality was computed per sample as the square root of Simpson's diversity index over productive rearrangements. As stored in TCRdb, this immuneACCESS dataset retains in-frame rearrangements with V and J assigned. A fraction of the clones does not appear; measured against another copy, unresolved V genes explain less than half of the discrepancy, and the remainder lacks a known reason. V and J calls plus clone size are reproduced from that table; the DNA served to infer D and trimming. The sample has 150,000 to 160,000 clones on record, roughly 82% of them singletons. The ten top clones hold 9.8% of the sample.

What the research found in general, with its limitations: The amount of clinical and demographic metadata varied by source and participant and was provided uncurated.

The rearrangement joined TRBV5-4 to TRBJ2-2; a stretch of 7 junction bases matches TRBD1. The receptor was derived from a woman in her forties or fifties with acute or convalescent COVID-19. Sequences were obtained from peripheral blood. The DNA sequence is as follows: TGTGCCAGCACCCGACAGGGACGTACCGGGGAGCTGTTTTTT. The encoded protein is CASTRQGRTGELFF.